This T cell receptor (beta chain) emerged from a study of CD8 T cells in ankylosing spondylitis. V gave up 4 bases and J gave up 0 bases, with 10 bases separating them. Looked up from germline, CDR1 is DFQATT and CDR2 is SNEGSKA (reference sequence). This CDR3 contains 14 residues. Libraries for TCR beta were made by quantitative 5'-RACE with molecular barcodes. One entry per CDR3 protein results from TCRdb running MiXCR on the 5' RACE reads. The sample contains under 55,000 distinct CDR3 sequences, 6.5% to 8% of which appear only once. This clonotype was recorded at least ten times. Antigen unknown. General study points: Reportedly, disease-linked clones are significantly enriched in ankylosing spondylitis patients' matched synovial fluid. Seven to nine highly homologous variants formed a TCR beta motif that appeared characteristic of ankylosing spondylitis blood.

This sequence joins TRBV20-1 and TRBJ2-4, with no clear D. The receptor was isolated from a female donor with ankylosing spondylitis or in good health (not recorded which). What was sequenced was blood, either unsorted or a sorted T cell fraction (not recorded which). As DNA, the CDR3 is TGCAGTGCTATGAGTTTCGGAGCCAAAAACATTCAGTACTTC. It encodes CSAMSFGAKNIQYF.